This T cell receptor (beta chain) stems from a study of blood T cell repertoires in COVID-19. Study overall: The study drew acute and convalescent COVID-19 samples from the United States, Italy and Spain. Sources were T cells, B-cell-depleted T cells, or PBMCs; the material itself was cDNA or gDNA.

The CDR3 has 17 residues. Germline CDR1 MNHEY, CDR2 SVGEGT. The V end was cut by 6 bases, the J end by 4 bases, with 19 bases between. Per the authors' pipeline: Cell counts per sample came from amplifying reference gene primers. Libraries were prepared by immunoSEQ multiplex PCR; TCRdb keeps only in-frame clonotypes and omits some of them. The D gene and trimming were derived from the DNA, and the V and J assignments and clone size from that table. The sample has about 120,000 clones, 80% to 90% seen once; the top ten hold 5.9%. The TCR was taken from a man older than 75 with active or convalescent COVID-19. V and J are TRBV6-2 or TRBV6-3 and TRBJ2-6; tentatively, D is TRBD1 (6 bases). Sequencing was carried out using peripheral blood. The CDR3 region is CASSSPSRGYGANVLTF. The DNA for the CDR3 is TGTGCCAGCAGCTCTCCTAGCAGGGGCTACGGGGCCAACGTCCTGACTTTC.